The 3 T cell receptor beta chains in this list originate from one sample, sequenced in a study of PD-L1 blockade in urothelial cancer. Method: immunoSEQ multiplex PCR; TCRdb's copy keeps in-frame clones and lacks some. The sample has about 120,000 clones, around 89% seen once; the top ten hold about 1.5%. The time point: peripheral blood 6 weeks after treatment start. The specimen comprised PBMCs, sampled around atezolizumab (anti-PD-L1) treatment. The origin of the receptors is a man aged 55-75 years with urothelial cancer.

V gene TRBV5-1 combines with J gene TRBJ2-7; no clear D gene. Germline CDR1 reads SGHRS; CDR2 reads YFSETQ. V lost 1 base and J lost 3, with 5 bases in between. CDR3 length: 12 residues. Here the CDR3 DNA reads TGCGCCAGCAGCTTGACAGACTACGAGCAGTACTTC. Translation: CASSLTDYEQYF.

V is TRBV5-1 and J is TRBJ2-1; D might be TRBD1 (6 bases). V lost 1 base and J lost 0, with 14 bases in between. Per the germline V gene, CDR1 is SGHRS and CDR2 is YFSETQ. This CDR3 is built from 17 residues. CDR3 amino acids: CASSLFRDKSSYNEQFF. CDR3 nucleotide sequence: TGCGCCAGCAGCTTGTTTCGGGACAAGAGCTCCTACAATGAGCAGTTCTTC.

The chain combines TRBV6-1 with TRBJ2-4; D ambiguous. The CDR3 runs 15 residues. Trimming took off 3 bases at V and 0 bases at J, with 9 bases between the two ends. Germline assignment: CDR1 MNHNS and CDR2 SASEGT. The CDR3 sequence is CASSEGFLAKNIQYF. As DNA, the CDR3 is TGTGCCAGCAGTGAGGGCTTTCTAGCCAAAAACATTCAGTACTTC.